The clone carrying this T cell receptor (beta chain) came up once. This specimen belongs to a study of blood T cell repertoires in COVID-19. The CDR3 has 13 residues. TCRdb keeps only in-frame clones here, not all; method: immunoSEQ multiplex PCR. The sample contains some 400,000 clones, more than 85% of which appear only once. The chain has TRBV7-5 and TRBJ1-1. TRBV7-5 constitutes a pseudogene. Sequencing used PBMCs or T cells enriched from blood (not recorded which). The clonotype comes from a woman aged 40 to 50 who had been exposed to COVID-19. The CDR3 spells CVRWRSMNTEAFF. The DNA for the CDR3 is TGTGTTCGATGGAGGTCAATGAACACTGAAGCTTTCTTT.